This T cell receptor beta chain was captured by sequencing in a study of T cells after posttransplantation cyclophosphamide. This clone was observed a single time. Cells defined as naive were viable CD3+CD4+ or CD3+CD8+ and CCR7+CD45RA+CD45RO-CD95-CD27+CD28+. The method was immunoSEQ multiplex PCR; TCRdb's version includes in-frame clones alone and lacks a portion of them. This sample has about 31,000 clones; around 90% occur once, and the top ten carry roughly 0.096%. The length of the CDR3 is 16 residues. Trimming cost V 4 bases and J 5 bases; bases outside gene matches: 4. Germline V gene data show CDR1 as KGHSH and CDR2 as LQKENI.

The specimen was naive CD4+ T cells sorted from blood. The chain recombines TRBV18 with TRBJ1-6; 11 bases are a match to TRBD1. The receptor was isolated from a man aged 30 to 45 in good health and a related stem cell transplant donor. The DNA for the CDR3 is TGTGCCAGCTCACTTGGACAGGGGGCCGATAATTCACCCCTCCACTTT. Protein: CASSLGQGADNSPLHF.